The present T cell receptor (beta chain) was sequenced within a study of blood T cells in healthy people across ages. The authors ran a second PCR of 7 to 11 cycles using a sample-barcoded 5' primer and a J-beta primer mix. TCRdb re-analysed the 5' RACE reads in MiXCR, keeping a single row per CDR3 protein. Here the sample spans approximately 850,000 distinct CDR3 sequences, roughly 44% being singletons. V was pared by 4 bases and J by 0 bases, with 13 bases between. The CDR3 runs to 15 residues. Germline V gene sequence: CDR1 MDHEN, CDR2 SYDVKM. This clonotype was seen a handful of times. The sample consisted of blood. This TCR was sampled from a man in his fifties or sixties in good health. This chain uses TRBV28 with TRBJ2-7; D gene ambiguous. The CDR3 nucleotides read TGTGCCAGCAGTTCATGGATCGGAAGCTCCTACGAGCAGTACTTC. As protein: CASSSWIGSSYEQYF.